This entry describes one TCR beta chain. The sample originates from a study of blood T cell repertoires in COVID-19. At the level of the study: COVID-19 samples, acute and convalescent, were from the United States, Italy and Spain. The analysed material was cDNA or gDNA that came from T cells, B-cell-depleted T cells, or PBMCs.

The germline gives CDR1 MNHEY, CDR2 SMNVEV (reference sequence). V was pared by 5 bases and J by 2 bases, with 5 bases of the junction left unmatched. CDR3 length: 14 amino acids. Original methodology: The authors estimated nucleated cell counts from reference gene primer amplification. Libraries were prepared by immunoSEQ multiplex PCR; TCRdb keeps only in-frame clonotypes and omits some of them. The V and J calls and clone size come from that table; D and trimming were worked out from the DNA. Here the sample spans fewer than 150,000 clones, 80% to 90% being singletons. The sequencing sample was made of peripheral blood. The TCR originated in a woman in her 70s with acute or convalescent COVID-19. This sequence joins TRBV27 and TRBJ1-1; 7 nucleotides line up with TRBD1. CDR3 coding DNA: TGTGCCAGCAGTCGGGACAGATTAAACACTGAAGCTTTCTTT. This sequence encodes CASSRDRLNTEAFF.